The clone carrying this T cell receptor beta chain was detected a few times. Its antigen is currently unknown. Using a J-beta primer mix together with a sample-barcoded 5' primer, a second PCR was run for roughly 6 to 12 cycles. TCRdb used MiXCR to reprocess the 5' RACE reads, holding one entry per CDR3 protein. This sample has approximately 1,100,000 distinct CDR3 sequences; under 55% occur once, and the top ten carry about 19%. This sample was included in a study of blood T cells in healthy people across ages. Findings and caveats of the study: A strong correlation was seen between TCR beta diversity and naive T cell percentage. Long-lived donors exceeded aged donors in naive CD4+ cells and diversity.

CDR1 is MNHNS and CDR2 is SASEGT in the germline V gene. The germline V and J ends were trimmed by 10 bases and 2 bases, with 8 bases remaining between them. This CDR3 has 11 amino acids. The clonotype was recovered from a woman in her fifties or sixties in good health. The chain uses TRBV6-1 and TRBJ2-5; D gene unclear. The sample comprised blood. The CDR3 DNA sequence: TGTGCCACCGACAAGCAAGAGACCCAGTACTTC. Translated: CATDKQETQYF.